The clone carrying this T cell receptor beta chain is categorized as medium-sized (0.01 to 0.1%). Its target is unknown. This entry belongs to a study of breast tumors, draining lymph nodes, adjacent tissues. CDR1 and CDR2 from the germline V gene are SGHNT and YENEEA. This CDR3 spans 15 amino acids. The ends lost 6 bases at V and 2 bases at J; junction bases unmatched: 6. TCRdb recomputed calls from the multiplex PCR reads with MiXCR, one row per CDR3 protein. The profile covers about 12,000 distinct CDR3 sequences, with less than 85% appearing a single time and about 43% taken by the ten largest. Whole-study findings and limits: Compared with lymph nodes, tumors were less diverse; compared with nontumor tissue, more. Luminal-like breast cancer showed significantly greater tumor-nontumor repertoire similarity than basal-like breast cancer did. The data were judged consistent with most tumor T cells coming from lymph node and expanding in tumor.

The TCR was taken from a female donor with breast cancer. Some clones in this sample may be carry-over from other donors' samples. The sequenced sample was tumor-adjacent breast tissue. This chain links TRBV11-3 with TRBJ2-7, with 11 bases lining up with TRBD2. CDR3 in DNA: TGTGCCAGCAGACTTGGACTAGCGGGTGCCTACGAGCAGTACTTC. Residues: CASRLGLAGAYEQYF.